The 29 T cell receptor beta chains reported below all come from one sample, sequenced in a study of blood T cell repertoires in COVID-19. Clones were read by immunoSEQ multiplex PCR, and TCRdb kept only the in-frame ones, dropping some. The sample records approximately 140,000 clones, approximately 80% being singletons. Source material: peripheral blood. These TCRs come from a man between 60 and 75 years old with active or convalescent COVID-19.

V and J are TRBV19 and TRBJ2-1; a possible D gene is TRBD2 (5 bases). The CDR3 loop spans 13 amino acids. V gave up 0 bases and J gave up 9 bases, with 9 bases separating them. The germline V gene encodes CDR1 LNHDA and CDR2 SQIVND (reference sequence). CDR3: CASSIDEGSEQFF. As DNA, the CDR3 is TGTGCCAGTAGTATAGATGAAGGGAGTGAGCAGTTCTTC.

The CDR3 sequence is CASSRTKNYGYTF. CDR3 in DNA: TGTGCCAGCAGCCGGACAAAGAACTATGGCTACACCTTC. The chain is built from TRBV6-5 and TRBJ1-2; D might be TRBD1 (5 bases). With 6 bases removed from V and 2 bases from J, the gap between germline ends came to 10 bases. The CDR3 extends over 13 amino acids. Germline V gives CDR1 MNHEY, CDR2 SVGAGI.

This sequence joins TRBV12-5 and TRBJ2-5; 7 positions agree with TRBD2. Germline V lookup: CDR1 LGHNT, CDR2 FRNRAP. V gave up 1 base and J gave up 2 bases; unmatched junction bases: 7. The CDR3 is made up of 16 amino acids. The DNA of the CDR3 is TGTGCTAGTGGTTTGGGACTAGCCACTGATCAAGAGACCCAGTACTTC. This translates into CASGLGLATDQETQYF.

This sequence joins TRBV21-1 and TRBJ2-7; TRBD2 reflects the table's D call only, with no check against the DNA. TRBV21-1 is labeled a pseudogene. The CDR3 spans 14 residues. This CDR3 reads CASSRAGEDYEQYF. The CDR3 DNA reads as TGTGCCAGCAGCAGAGCGGGTGAGGACTACGAGCAGTACTTC.

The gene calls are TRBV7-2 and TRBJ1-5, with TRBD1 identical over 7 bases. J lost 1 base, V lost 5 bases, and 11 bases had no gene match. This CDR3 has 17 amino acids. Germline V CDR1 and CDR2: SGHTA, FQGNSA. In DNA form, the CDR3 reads TGTGCCAGCAGCCTATACGGACAGGTCGGGAGCAATCAGCCCCAGCATTTT. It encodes CASSLYGQVGSNQPQHF.

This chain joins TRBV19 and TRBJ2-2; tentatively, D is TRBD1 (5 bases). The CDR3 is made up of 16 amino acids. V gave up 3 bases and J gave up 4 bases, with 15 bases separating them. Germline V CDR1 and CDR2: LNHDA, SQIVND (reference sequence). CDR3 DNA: TGTGCCAGTAGTATGAGGACACCATTTGCCACCGGGGAGCTGTTTTTT. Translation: CASSMRTPFATGELFF.

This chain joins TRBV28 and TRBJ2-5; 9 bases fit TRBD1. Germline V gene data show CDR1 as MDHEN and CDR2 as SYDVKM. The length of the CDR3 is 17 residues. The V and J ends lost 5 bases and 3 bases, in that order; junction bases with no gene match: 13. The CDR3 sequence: CASSPPLGQGSEETQYF. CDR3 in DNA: TGTGCCAGCAGTCCCCCTCTGGGACAGGGTTCCGAAGAGACCCAGTACTTC.

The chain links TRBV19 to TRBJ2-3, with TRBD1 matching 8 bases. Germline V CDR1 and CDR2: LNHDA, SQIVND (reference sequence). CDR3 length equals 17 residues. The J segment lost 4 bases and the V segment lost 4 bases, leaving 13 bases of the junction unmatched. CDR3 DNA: TGTGCCAGTAGTAACCGACAGGGGAGCCTTCTTGCAGATACGCAGTATTTT. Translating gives CASSNRQGSLLADTQYF.

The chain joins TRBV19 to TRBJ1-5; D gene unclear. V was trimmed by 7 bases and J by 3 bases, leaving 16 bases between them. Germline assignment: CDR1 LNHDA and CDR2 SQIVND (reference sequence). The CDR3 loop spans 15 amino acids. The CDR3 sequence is CASTRLHRDNQPQHF. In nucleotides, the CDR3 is TGTGCCAGTACCCGCCTCCACCGGGACAATCAGCCCCAGCATTTT.

The CDR3 region is CASSPTGQGQWETQYF. For the CDR3, the DNA is TGTGCCAGCAGCCCAACCGGACAGGGGCAATGGGAGACCCAGTACTTC. The chain employs TRBV27 and TRBJ2-5, with 9 positions matching TRBD1. The CDR3 loop spans 16 amino acids. The germline CDR1 and CDR2 sequences are MNHEY and SMNVEV (reference sequence). After removal of 6 bases from V and 5 bases from J, the junction contained 13 bases not matched to a gene.

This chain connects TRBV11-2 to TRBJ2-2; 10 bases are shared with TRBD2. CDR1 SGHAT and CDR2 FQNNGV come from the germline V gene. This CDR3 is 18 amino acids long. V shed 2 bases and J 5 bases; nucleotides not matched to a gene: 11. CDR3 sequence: CASSLFFLAGEGTGELFF. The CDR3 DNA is TGTGCCAGCAGCTTATTTTTCCTAGCGGGAGAGGGGACCGGGGAGCTGTTTTTT.

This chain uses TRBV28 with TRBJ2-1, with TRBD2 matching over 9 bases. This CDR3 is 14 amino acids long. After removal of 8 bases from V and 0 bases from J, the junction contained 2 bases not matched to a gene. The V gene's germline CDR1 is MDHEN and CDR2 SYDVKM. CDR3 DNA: TGTGCCAGCTTTAGCGGGAGCTCCTACAATGAGCAGTTCTTC. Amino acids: CASFSGSSYNEQFF.

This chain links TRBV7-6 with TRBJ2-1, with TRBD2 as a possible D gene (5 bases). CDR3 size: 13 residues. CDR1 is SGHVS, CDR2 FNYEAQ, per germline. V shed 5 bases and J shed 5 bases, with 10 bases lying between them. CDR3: CASSQAENNEQFF. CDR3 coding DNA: TGTGCCAGCAGCCAAGCGGAGAACAATGAGCAGTTCTTC.

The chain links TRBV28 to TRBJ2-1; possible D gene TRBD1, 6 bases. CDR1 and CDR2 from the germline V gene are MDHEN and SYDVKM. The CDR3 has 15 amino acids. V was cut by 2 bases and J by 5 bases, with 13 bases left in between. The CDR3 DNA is TGTGCCAGCAGTTTACAGCTAGCAGGGGACAATGAGCAGTTCTTC. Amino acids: CASSLQLAGDNEQFF.

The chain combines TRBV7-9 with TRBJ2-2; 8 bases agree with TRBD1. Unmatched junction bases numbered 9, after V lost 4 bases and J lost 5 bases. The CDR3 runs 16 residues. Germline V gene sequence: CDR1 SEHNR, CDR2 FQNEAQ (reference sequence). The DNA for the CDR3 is TGTGCCAGCAGCTACCCGGGACAGGTATTGACCGGGGAGCTGTTTTTT. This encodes CASSYPGQVLTGELFF.

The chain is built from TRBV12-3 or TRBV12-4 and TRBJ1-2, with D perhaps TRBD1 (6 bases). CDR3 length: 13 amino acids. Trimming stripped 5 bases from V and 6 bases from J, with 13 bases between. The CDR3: CASSPPQGNGYTF. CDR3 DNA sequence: TGTGCCAGCAGTCCGCCGCAGGGGAATGGCTACACCTTC.

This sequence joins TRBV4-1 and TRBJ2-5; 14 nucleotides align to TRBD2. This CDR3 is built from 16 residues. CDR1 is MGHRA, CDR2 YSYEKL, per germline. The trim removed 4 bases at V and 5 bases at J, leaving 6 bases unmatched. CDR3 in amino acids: CASSPGLAGAGETQYF. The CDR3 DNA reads TGCGCCAGCAGCCCGGGACTAGCGGGAGCCGGGGAGACCCAGTACTTC.

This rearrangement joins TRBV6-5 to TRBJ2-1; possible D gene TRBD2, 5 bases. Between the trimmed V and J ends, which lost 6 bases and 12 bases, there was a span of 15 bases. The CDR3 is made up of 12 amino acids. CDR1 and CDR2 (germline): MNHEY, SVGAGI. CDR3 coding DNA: TGTGCCAGCAGAAAGGATTCGGGAACGCAGTTCTTC. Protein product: CASRKDSGTQFF.

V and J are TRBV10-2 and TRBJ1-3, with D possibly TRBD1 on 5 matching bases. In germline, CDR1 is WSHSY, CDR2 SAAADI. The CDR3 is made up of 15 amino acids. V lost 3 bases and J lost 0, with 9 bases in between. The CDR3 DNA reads TGCGCCAGCAGTGACCAGGGTTACTCTGGAAACACCATATATTTT. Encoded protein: CASSDQGYSGNTIYF.

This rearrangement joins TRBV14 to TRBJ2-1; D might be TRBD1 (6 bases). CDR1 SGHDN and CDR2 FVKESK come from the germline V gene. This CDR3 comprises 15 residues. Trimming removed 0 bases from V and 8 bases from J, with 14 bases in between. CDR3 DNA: TGTGCCAGCAGCCAAGATCGGCCGAGGGGGTATGAGCAGTTCTTC. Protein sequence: CASSQDRPRGYEQFF.

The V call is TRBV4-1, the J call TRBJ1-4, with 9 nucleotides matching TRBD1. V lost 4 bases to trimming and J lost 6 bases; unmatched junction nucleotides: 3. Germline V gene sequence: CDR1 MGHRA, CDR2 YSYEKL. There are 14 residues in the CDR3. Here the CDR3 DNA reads TGCGCCAGCAGCCGGACAGGGGCGGATGAAAAACTGTTTTTT. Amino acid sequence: CASSRTGADEKLFF.

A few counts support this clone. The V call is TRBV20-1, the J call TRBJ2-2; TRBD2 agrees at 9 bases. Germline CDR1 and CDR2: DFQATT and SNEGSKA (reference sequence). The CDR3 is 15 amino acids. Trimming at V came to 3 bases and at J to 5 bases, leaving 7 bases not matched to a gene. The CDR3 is CSASGTSPGTGELFF. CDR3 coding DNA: TGCAGTGCTAGTGGGACTAGCCCGGGAACCGGGGAGCTGTTTTTT.

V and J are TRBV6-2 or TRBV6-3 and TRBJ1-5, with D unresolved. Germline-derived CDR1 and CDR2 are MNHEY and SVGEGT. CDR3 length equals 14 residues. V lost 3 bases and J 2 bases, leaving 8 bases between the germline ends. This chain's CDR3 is CASSYHGGNQPQHF. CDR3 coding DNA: TGTGCCAGCAGTTATCACGGGGGCAATCAGCCCCAGCATTTT.

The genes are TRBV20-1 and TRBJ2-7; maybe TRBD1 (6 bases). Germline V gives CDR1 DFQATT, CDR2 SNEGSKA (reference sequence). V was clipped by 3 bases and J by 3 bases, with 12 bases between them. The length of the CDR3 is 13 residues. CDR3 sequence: CSASLQGSYEQYF. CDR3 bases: TGCAGTGCTAGTCTCCAGGGGAGCTACGAGCAGTACTTC.

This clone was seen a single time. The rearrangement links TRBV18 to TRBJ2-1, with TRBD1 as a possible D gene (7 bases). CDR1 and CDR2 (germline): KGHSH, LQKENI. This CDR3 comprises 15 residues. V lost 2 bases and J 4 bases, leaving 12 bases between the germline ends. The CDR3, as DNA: TGTGCCAGCTCACCAGGGGCAGGGGGGTACAATGAGCAGTTCTTC. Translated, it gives CASSPGAGGYNEQFF.

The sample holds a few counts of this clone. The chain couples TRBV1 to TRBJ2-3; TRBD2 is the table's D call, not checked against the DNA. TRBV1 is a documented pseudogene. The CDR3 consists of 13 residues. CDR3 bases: TGCACCAGCAGCCACGTTCTAGCCGTTACGCAGTATTTT. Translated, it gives CTSSHVLAVTQYF.

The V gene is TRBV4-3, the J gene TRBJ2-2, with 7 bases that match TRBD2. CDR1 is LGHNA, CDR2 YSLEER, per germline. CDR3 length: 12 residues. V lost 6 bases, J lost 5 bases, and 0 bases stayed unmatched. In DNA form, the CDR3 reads TGCGCCAGCAGGGGAGGGACCGGGGAGCTGTTTTTT. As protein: CASRGGTGELFF.

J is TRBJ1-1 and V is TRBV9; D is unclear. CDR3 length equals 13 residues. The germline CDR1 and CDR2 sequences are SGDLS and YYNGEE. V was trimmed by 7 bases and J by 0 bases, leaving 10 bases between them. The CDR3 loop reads CASSLKMNTEAFF. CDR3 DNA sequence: TGTGCCAGCTCCCTTAAAATGAACACTGAAGCTTTCTTT.

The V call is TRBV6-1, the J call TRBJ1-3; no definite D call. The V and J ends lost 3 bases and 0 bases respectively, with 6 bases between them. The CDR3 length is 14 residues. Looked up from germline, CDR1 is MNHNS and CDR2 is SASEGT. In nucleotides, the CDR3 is TGTGCCAGCAGTGATATTTACTCTGGAAACACCATATATTTT. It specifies CASSDIYSGNTIYF.